What follows are 29 T cell receptor beta chains derived from one specimen sequenced in a study of blood T cell repertoires in COVID-19. The protocol was immunoSEQ multiplex PCR, while the TCRdb copy is restricted to in-frame clones and leaves out a portion. The sample holds over 150,000 clones, about 86% seen once. Source material: peripheral blood. Source of these receptors: a man aged 65 to 79 with active or convalescent COVID-19.

The chain is built from TRBV3-1 (or the pseudogene TRBV3-2) and TRBJ2-3, with TRBD2 identical over 8 bases. CDR1 is LGHDT, CDR2 YNNKEL, per germline (reference sequence). The CDR3 length is 18 residues. The ends lost 6 bases at V and 4 bases at J; junction bases unmatched: 18. DNA for the CDR3: TGTGCCAGCAGGCCCCGAAACACGGGGGGGCTTATCGCAGATACGCAGTATTTT. Amino acid sequence: CASRPRNTGGLIADTQYF.

J is TRBJ2-5 and V is TRBV13, with D possibly matching TRBD2 (6 bases). This CDR3 has 14 residues. V was clipped by 6 bases and J by 5 bases, with 16 bases between them. Germline V lookup: CDR1 PRHDT, CDR2 FYEKMQ (reference sequence). The CDR3 nucleotides are TGTGCCAGCAGTCAAGGAGGGGTGGAGGAGACCCAGTACTTC. This translates into CASSQGGVEETQYF.

V is TRBV5-1 and J is TRBJ2-2, with a tentative D call TRBD1 (6 bases). CDR3 length equals 16 residues. The germline CDR1 and CDR2 sequences are SGHRS and YFSETQ. V was clipped by 4 bases and J by 0 bases, with 13 bases between them. The CDR3 sequence: CASSPDRTANTGELFF. For the CDR3, the DNA is TGCGCCAGCAGCCCGGATAGGACAGCGAACACCGGGGAGCTGTTTTTT.

The gene calls are TRBV7-6 and TRBJ2-5, with 15 bases aligning to TRBD2. Losses at the gene ends were 4 bases for V and 4 bases for J; bases not matched to a gene: 10. The length of the CDR3 is 18 residues. CDR1 is SGHVS, CDR2 FNYEAQ, per germline. CDR3 sequence (DNA): TGTGCCAGCAGCTCGGGACTAGCGGGAGGCGCTTACCGAGAGACCCAGTACTTC. The encoded protein is CASSSGLAGGAYRETQYF. Together with reference TRBV7-6 and TRBJ2-5, the CDR3 gives the full variable domain: GAGVSQSPRYKVTKRGQDVALRCDPISGHVSLYWYRQALGQGPEFLTYFNYEAQQDKSGLPNDRFSAERPEGSISTLTIQRTEQRDSAMYRCASSSGLAGGAYRETQYFGPGTRLLVL.

V usage is TRBV27 and J usage is TRBJ1-2; 7 bases line up with TRBD1. The germline gives CDR1 MNHEY, CDR2 SMNVEV (reference sequence). The CDR3 is 15 amino acids. The junction had 7 bases not matched to a gene; V was cut back by 2 bases and J by 4 bases. The CDR3 coding sequence is TGTGCCAGCAGTTTAAAAGGGGGCTGGGGCTATGGCTACACCTTC. Its translation is CASSLKGGWGYGYTF.

The chain combines TRBV6-6 with TRBJ2-7; TRBD1 agrees at 7 bases. Looked up from germline, CDR1 is MNHNY and CDR2 is SVGAGI (reference sequence). The CDR3 spans 15 residues. The J segment lost 1 base and the V segment lost 11 bases, leaving 14 bases of the junction unmatched. CDR3 sequence reads: CAAAGRQGTSYEQYF. The CDR3 DNA is TGTGCCGCCGCGGGCCGACAGGGAACTTCCTACGAGCAGTACTTC.

This chain joins TRBV7-6 and TRBJ2-3; TRBD1 aligns across 9 bases. The CDR3 extends over 15 amino acids. The V segment lost 4 bases and the J segment 4 bases; nucleotides outside the gene matches: 6. From germline, CDR1 is SGHVS and CDR2 FNYEAQ. CDR3 DNA sequence: TGTGCCAGCAGCTCACAACAGGGGGCCGCAGATACGCAGTATTTT. Translation gives CASSSQQGAADTQYF.

The V call is TRBV28, the J call TRBJ2-3; 8 bases map to TRBD1. The CDR3 extends over 15 amino acids. Germline V gene sequence: CDR1 MDHEN, CDR2 SYDVKM. The V segment lost 8 bases and the J segment 1 base; nucleotides outside the gene matches: 8. The CDR3 sequence: CASHLTRGRTDTQYF. The CDR3 nucleotides are TGTGCCAGCCACCTAACCAGGGGGCGCACAGATACGCAGTATTTT.

CDR3 DNA: TGCGCCAGCAGCTTGGGGGGCGCGCACTATGGCTACACCTTC. Translation gives CASSLGGAHYGYTF. The J gene is TRBJ1-2, the V gene TRBV5-1, with D possibly TRBD1 on 5 matching bases. Trimming removed 0 bases from V and 3 bases from J, with 9 bases in between. Germline CDR1 reads SGHRS; CDR2 reads YFSETQ. The length of the CDR3 is 14 residues. Full variable domain (remainder filled in from reference TRBV5-1 and TRBJ1-2): KAGVTQTPRYLIKTRGQQVTLSCSPISGHRSVSWYQQTPGQGLQFLFEYFSETQRNKGNFPGRFSGRQFSNSRSEMNVSTLELGDSALYLCASSLGGAHYGYTFGSGTRLTVV.

The chain employs TRBV18 and TRBJ1-4; D may be TRBD1 (5 bases). Germline V CDR1 and CDR2: KGHSH, LQKENI. The CDR3 covers 14 residues. V was cut by 2 bases and J by 10 bases, with 14 bases left in between. DNA for the CDR3: TGTGCCAGCTCACCAGGGGGGGACGCAGGAAAACTGTTTTTT. Encoded protein: CASSPGGDAGKLFF.

The chain is built from TRBV6-6 and TRBJ1-5; the match to TRBD1 covers 7 bases. The CDR3 covers 14 residues. The J segment lost 6 bases and the V segment lost 5 bases, leaving 7 bases of the junction unmatched. The V gene's germline CDR1 is MNHNY and CDR2 SVGAGI (reference sequence). The CDR3 sequence is CASSPTGTLQPQHF. The CDR3 region has the DNA TGTGCCAGCAGTCCGACAGGGACCCTTCAGCCCCAGCATTTT.

This clone was detected only once. The chain links TRBV21-1 to TRBJ1-1; TRBD1 reflects the table's D call only, with no check against the DNA. TRBV21-1 is deemed a pseudogene. This CDR3 is 16 amino acids long. CDR3 in amino acids: CASSKKDREENTEAFF. DNA for the CDR3: TGTGCCAGCAGCAAAAAGGACAGGGAGGAGAACACTGAAGCTTTCTTT.

V and J are TRBV2 and TRBJ1-1; no definite D call. The CDR3 length is 13 residues. The germline V and J ends were trimmed by 3 bases and 3 bases, with 8 bases remaining between them. The germline V gene has CDR1 SNHLY and CDR2 FYNNEI. The DNA for the CDR3 is TGTGCCAGCAGTGACCAGGCGTACACTGAAGCTTTCTTT. Residues: CASSDQAYTEAFF.

The chain couples TRBV19 to TRBJ1-1; no clear D gene. Germline-derived CDR1 and CDR2 are LNHDA and SQIVND (reference sequence). The CDR3 spans 14 residues. Trimming shortened V by 4 bases and J by 2 bases, and 11 bases separated the two germline ends. Written as DNA, the CDR3 is TGTGCCAGTAGTACTTCCTCAGGAAACACTGAAGCTTTCTTT. It translates to CASSTSSGNTEAFF.

V is TRBV6-2 or TRBV6-3 and J is TRBJ1-2; 9 bases agree with TRBD1. V was pared by 6 bases and J by 3 bases, with 5 bases of the junction left unmatched. Germline loops: CDR1 MNHEY, CDR2 SVGEGT. The CDR3 has 14 amino acids. The CDR3 DNA is TGTGCCAGCAGCACAGGGGGCTTTGACTATGGCTACACCTTC. Translated: CASSTGGFDYGYTF.

This CDR3 is CASSPGALNTGELFF. The CDR3 DNA reads TGTGCCAGCTCACCGGGGGCATTGAACACCGGGGAGCTGTTTTTT. J is TRBJ2-2 and V is TRBV18; perhaps TRBD1 as D (6 bases). Germline values: CDR1 KGHSH, CDR2 LQKENI. This CDR3 has 15 amino acids. V was cut by 3 bases and J by 1 base, with 9 bases left in between. The full variable domain, its missing parts supplied by reference TRBV18 and TRBJ2-2, is NAGVMQNPRHLVRRRGQEARLRCSPMKGHSHVYWYRQLPEEGLKFMVYLQKENIIDESGMPKERFSAEFPKEGPSILRIQQVVRGDSAAYFCASSPGALNTGELFFGEGSRLTVL.

This chain connects TRBV2 to TRBJ1-4; D is undetermined. The CDR3 has 14 amino acids. The V gene lost 4 bases and the J gene lost 4 bases, with 10 bases spanning the gap. In germline, CDR1 is SNHLY, CDR2 FYNNEI. The CDR3 DNA reads as TGTGCCAGCAGTGGTAGGAGGAATAATGAAAAACTGTTTTTT. As protein: CASSGRRNNEKLFF.

This clone was found a few times. The CDR3 here is CASSPQYRQGHQPQHF. CDR3 nucleotides: TGTGCCAGCAGCCCTCAATACCGACAGGGGCATCAGCCCCAGCATTTT. The chain couples TRBV6-2 or TRBV6-3 to TRBJ1-5; 8 nucleotides agree with TRBD1. This CDR3 is 16 amino acids long. In germline, CDR1 is MNHEY, CDR2 SVGEGT. The junction had 12 bases not matched to a gene; V was cut back by 6 bases and J by 5 bases.

This sequence joins TRBV5-1 and TRBJ1-4; 9 bases fit TRBD1. The V gene end was trimmed by 4 bases and the J gene end by 8 bases; junction bases not matched to a gene: 9. CDR1 and CDR2 from the germline V gene are SGHRS and YFSETQ. The CDR3 totals 15 residues. The CDR3 is CASSPRQGGWEKLFF. DNA for the CDR3: TGCGCCAGCAGCCCCCGACAGGGGGGCTGGGAAAAACTGTTTTTT.

V usage is TRBV18 and J usage is TRBJ1-4, with TRBD1 matching over 7 bases. This CDR3 is 19 amino acids long. The V gene's germline CDR1 is KGHSH and CDR2 LQKENI. V lost 4 bases, J lost 2 bases, and 16 bases stayed unmatched. The CDR3, as DNA: TGTGCCAGCTCACAACCTCGGACAGGTTTTGCATTGACTAATGAAAAACTGTTTTTT. Translating gives CASSQPRTGFALTNEKLFF.

The V call is TRBV5-4, the J call TRBJ1-6; 9 bases agree with TRBD1. Germline CDR1 is SGHNT and CDR2 is YYREEE (reference sequence). J lost 8 bases, V lost 4 bases, and 10 bases had no gene match. The CDR3 length is 16 residues. The CDR3 sequence: CASSPTGTGRDSPLHF. CDR3 in DNA: TGTGCCAGCAGCCCCACGGGGACAGGGCGGGATTCACCCCTCCACTTT.

This chain uses TRBV27 with TRBJ1-3; D might be TRBD1 (6 bases). CDR1 MNHEY and CDR2 SMNVEV come from the germline V gene (reference sequence). The CDR3 is 14 residues long. Trimming removed 5 bases at V and 5 bases at J, with 13 bases between. The CDR3 loop reads CASSPSGGRNTIYF. CDR3 DNA: TGTGCCAGCAGTCCCTCGGGGGGGCGAAACACCATATATTTT.

This chain links TRBV7-6 with TRBJ2-7, with TRBD1 as a possible D gene (6 bases). Germline CDR1 is SGHVS and CDR2 is FNYEAQ. V gave up 1 base and J gave up 4 bases, with 14 bases separating them. The CDR3 has 15 residues. The CDR3 coding sequence is TGTGCCAGCAGCTTAGACCCGGGACAATCATACGAGCAGTACTTC. It encodes CASSLDPGQSYEQYF.

The chain recombines TRBV15 with TRBJ2-7; TRBD1 matches at 11 bases. The germline V gene has CDR1 LNHNV and CDR2 YYDKDF (reference sequence). Trimming cost V 5 bases and J 3 bases; bases outside gene matches: 6. CDR3 length equals 15 residues. In DNA form, the CDR3 reads TGTGCCACCAGCGGTAGGGACAGGGGGGTCTACGAGCAGTACTTC. It specifies CATSGRDRGVYEQYF. Drawing the rest from reference TRBV15 and TRBJ2-7, the complete variable domain is DAMVIQNPRYQVTQFGKPVTLSCSQTLNHNVMYWYQQKSSQAPKLLFHYYDKDFNNEADTPDNFQSRRPNTSFCFLDIRSPGLGDTAMYLCATSGRDRGVYEQYFGPGTRLTVT.

V and J are TRBV5-1 and TRBJ2-5, with TRBD1 matching 7 bases. The CDR3 runs 15 residues. Trimming cost V 3 bases and J 2 bases; bases outside gene matches: 7. Germline lookup yields CDR1 SGHRS and CDR2 YFSETQ. The CDR3 sequence is CASSSGTVAQETQYF. Written as DNA, the CDR3 is TGCGCCAGCAGCTCAGGGACAGTGGCTCAAGAGACCCAGTACTTC.

The chain recombines TRBV28 with TRBJ1-1; 7 bases align to TRBD1. Germline V gene data show CDR1 as MDHEN and CDR2 as SYDVKM. Losses at the gene ends were 1 base for V and 1 base for J; bases not matched to a gene: 6. This CDR3 contains 16 residues. The CDR3 protein is CASSLFTGVANTEAFF. For the CDR3, the DNA is TGTGCCAGCAGTTTATTCACAGGGGTCGCGAACACTGAAGCTTTCTTT.

The rearrangement uses TRBV11-2 and TRBJ2-7, with unresolved D. Germline CDR1 reads SGHAT; CDR2 reads FQNNGV. This CDR3 is built from 13 residues. Deletions cut 4 bases from V and 7 bases from J, with 14 bases between. The CDR3, as DNA: TGTGCCAGCAGCTCCCTCACCGATCGGGAGCAGTACTTC. Translated, it gives CASSSLTDREQYF.

CDR3: CASSRQFRGENEQFF. The CDR3 DNA reads as TGCGCCAGCAGCCGGCAATTCAGGGGGGAGAATGAGCAGTTCTTC. J is TRBJ2-1 and V is TRBV4-3; possible D gene TRBD1, 7 bases. Per the germline V gene, CDR1 is LGHNA and CDR2 is YSLEER. CDR3 length: 15 residues. V lost 4 bases and J 7 bases, leaving 17 bases between the germline ends.

V is TRBV19 and J is TRBJ1-3; 9 bases align to TRBD1. The CDR3 sequence is 17 residues long. Germline CDR1 and CDR2: LNHDA and SQIVND (reference sequence). Unmatched junction bases numbered 7, after V lost 2 bases and J lost 2 bases. The CDR3 DNA is TGTGCCAGTAGTATACGGGGACAGGGAAGAGCTGGAAACACCATATATTTT. The encoded protein is CASSIRGQGRAGNTIYF.